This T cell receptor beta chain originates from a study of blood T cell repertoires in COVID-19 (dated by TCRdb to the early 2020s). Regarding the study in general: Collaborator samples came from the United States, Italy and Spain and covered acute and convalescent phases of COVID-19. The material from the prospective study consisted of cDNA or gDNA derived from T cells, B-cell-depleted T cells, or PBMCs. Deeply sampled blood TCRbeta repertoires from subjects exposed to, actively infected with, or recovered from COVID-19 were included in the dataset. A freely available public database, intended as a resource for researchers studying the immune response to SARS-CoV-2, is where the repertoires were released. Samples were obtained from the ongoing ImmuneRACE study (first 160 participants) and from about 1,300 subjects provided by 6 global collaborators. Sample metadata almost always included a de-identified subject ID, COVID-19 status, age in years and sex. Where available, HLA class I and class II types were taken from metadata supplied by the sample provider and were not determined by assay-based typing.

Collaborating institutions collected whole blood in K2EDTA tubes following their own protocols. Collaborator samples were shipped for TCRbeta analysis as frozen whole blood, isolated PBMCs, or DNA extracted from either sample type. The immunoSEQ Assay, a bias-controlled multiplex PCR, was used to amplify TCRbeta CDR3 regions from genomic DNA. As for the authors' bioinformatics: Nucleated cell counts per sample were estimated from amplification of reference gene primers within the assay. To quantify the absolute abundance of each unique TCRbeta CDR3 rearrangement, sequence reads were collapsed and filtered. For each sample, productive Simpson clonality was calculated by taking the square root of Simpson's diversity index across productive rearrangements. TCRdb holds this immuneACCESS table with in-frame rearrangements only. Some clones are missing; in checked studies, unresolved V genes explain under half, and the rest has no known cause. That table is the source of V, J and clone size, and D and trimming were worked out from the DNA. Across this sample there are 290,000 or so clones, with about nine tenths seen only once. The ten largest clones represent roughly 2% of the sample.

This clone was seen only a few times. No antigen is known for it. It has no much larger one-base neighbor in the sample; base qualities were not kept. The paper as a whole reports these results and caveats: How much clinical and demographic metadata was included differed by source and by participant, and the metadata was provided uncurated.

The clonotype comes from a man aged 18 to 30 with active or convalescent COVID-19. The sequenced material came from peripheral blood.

Read as DNA, the sequence is TGTGCCAGCAGTGAACCCTCAGTAACAGCTAACTATGGCTACACCTTC. This is translated as CASSEPSVTANYGYTF. In this chain, TRBV6-1 is recombined with TRBJ1-2; the D segment cannot be called with confidence. Per the germline V gene, MNHNS is the CDR1 and SASEGT is the CDR2. V sheds 2 bases and J sheds 0 bases, leaving 13 bases between their ends. The CDR3 has 16 amino acids, counting the end cysteine and phenylalanine. This entry keeps only the CDR3 DNA: 48 bases, framed from base 1.